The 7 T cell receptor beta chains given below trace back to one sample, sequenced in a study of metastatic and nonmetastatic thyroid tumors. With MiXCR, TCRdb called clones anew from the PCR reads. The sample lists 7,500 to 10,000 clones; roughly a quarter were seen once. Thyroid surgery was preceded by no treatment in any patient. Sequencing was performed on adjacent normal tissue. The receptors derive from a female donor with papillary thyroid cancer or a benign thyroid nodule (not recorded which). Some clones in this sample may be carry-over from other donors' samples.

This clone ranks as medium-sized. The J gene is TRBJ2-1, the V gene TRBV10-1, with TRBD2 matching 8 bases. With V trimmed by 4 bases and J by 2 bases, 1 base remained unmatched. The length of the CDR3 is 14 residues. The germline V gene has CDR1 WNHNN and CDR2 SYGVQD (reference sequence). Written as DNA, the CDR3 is TGCGCCAGCAGTGCCGGGAGGGCCTACAATGAGCAGTTCTTC. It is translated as CASSAGRAYNEQFF.

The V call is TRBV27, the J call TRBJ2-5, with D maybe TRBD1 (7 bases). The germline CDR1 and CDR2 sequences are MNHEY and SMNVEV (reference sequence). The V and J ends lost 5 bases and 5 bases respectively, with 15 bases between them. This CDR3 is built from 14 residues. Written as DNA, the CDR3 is TGTGCCAGCAGTACACCGACAGGGAGGGAGACCCAGTACTTC. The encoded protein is CASSTPTGRETQYF.

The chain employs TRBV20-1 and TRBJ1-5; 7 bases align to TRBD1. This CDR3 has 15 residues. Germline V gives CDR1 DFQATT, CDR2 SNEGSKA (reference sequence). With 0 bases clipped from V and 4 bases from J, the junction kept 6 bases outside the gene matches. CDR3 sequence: CSAREIGTANQPQHF. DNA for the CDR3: TGCAGTGCTAGAGAGATAGGGACAGCGAATCAGCCCCAGCATTTT.

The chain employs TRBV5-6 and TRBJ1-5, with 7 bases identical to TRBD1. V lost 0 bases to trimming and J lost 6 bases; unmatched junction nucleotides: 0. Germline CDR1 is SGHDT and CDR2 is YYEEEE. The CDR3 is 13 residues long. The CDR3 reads CASSLGQGQPQHF. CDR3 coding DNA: TGTGCCAGCAGCTTGGGACAGGGTCAGCCCCAGCATTTT.

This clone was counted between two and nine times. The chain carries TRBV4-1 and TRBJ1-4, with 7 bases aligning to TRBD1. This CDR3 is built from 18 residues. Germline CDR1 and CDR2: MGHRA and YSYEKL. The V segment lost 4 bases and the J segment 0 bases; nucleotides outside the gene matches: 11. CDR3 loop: CASSRAKGAGTTNEKLFF. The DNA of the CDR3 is TGCGCCAGCAGCCGGGCCAAGGGGGCGGGCACAACTAATGAAAAACTGTTTTTT.

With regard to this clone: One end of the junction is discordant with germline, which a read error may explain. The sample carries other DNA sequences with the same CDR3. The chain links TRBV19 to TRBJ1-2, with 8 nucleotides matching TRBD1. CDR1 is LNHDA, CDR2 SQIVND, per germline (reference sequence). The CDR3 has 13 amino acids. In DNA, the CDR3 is TGTGCCAGTACGACAGACAGGGGCTATGGATACACCTTC. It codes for CASTTDRGYGYTF.

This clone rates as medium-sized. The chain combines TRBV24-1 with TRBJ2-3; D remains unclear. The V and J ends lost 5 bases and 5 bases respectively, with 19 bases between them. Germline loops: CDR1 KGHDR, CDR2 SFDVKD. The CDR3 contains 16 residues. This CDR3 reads CATSVGSEPWRDTQYF. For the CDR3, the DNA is TGTGCCACCAGTGTGGGGTCAGAGCCTTGGAGAGATACGCAGTATTTT.